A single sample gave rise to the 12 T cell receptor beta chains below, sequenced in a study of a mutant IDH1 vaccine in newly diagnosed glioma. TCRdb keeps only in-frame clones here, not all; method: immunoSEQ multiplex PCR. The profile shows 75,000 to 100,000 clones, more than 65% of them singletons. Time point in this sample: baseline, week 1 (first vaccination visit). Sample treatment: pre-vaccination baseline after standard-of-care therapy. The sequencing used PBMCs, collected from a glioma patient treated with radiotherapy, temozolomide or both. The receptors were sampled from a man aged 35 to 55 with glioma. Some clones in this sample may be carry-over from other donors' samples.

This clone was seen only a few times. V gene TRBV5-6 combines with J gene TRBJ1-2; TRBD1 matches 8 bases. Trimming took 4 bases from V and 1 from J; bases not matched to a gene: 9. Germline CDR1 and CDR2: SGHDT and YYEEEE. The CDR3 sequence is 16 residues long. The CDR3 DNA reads TGTGCCAGCAGCACAGCCCAAGGACAGGGTAACTATGGCTACACCTTC. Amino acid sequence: CASSTAQGQGNYGYTF.

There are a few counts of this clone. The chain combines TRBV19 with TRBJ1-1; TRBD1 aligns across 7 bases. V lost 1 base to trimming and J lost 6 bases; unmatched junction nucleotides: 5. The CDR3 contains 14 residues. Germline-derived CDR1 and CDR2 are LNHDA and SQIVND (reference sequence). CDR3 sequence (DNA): TGTGCCAGTAGTATAGTTAACAGGGGTCCTGAAGCTTTCTTT. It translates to CASSIVNRGPEAFF.

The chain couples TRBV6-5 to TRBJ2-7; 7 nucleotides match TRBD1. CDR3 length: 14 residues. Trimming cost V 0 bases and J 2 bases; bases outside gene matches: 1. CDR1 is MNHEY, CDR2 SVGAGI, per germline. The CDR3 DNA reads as TGTGCCAGCAGTTACTCGGACAGGACCTACGAGCAGTACTTC. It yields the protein CASSYSDRTYEQYF.

The DNA of the CDR3 is TGTGCCAGCACCCGACTCTTGGACAGTCACGAGCAGTACTTC. It specifies CASTRLLDSHEQYF. The rearrangement uses TRBV2 and TRBJ2-7, with D possibly TRBD1 on 6 matching bases. This CDR3 has 14 residues. The germline gives CDR1 SNHLY, CDR2 FYNNEI. V was clipped by 7 bases and J by 5 bases, with 18 bases between them.

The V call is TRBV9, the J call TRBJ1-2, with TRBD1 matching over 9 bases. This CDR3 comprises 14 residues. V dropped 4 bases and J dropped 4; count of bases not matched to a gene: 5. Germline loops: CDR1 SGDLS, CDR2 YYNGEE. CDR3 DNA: TGTGCCAGCAGCATGGGACAGGGTCTCTATGGCTACACCTTC. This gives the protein CASSMGQGLYGYTF. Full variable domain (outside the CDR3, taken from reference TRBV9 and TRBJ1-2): DSGVTQTPKHLITATGQRVTLRCSPRSGDLSVYWYQQSLDQGLQFLIQYYNGEERAKGNILERFSAQQFPDLHSELNLSSLELGDSALYFCASSMGQGLYGYTFGSGTRLTVV.

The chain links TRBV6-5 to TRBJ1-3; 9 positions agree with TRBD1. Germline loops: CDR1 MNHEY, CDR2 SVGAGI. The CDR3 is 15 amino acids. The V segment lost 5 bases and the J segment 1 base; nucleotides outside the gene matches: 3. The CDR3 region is CASSRQGDSGNTIYF. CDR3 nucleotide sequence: TGTGCCAGCAGTAGACAGGGGGATTCTGGAAACACCATATATTTT.

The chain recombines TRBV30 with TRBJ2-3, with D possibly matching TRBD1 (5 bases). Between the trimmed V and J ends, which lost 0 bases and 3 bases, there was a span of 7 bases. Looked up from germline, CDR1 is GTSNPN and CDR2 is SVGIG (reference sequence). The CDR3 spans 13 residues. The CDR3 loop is CAWSVQGTDTQYF. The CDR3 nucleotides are TGTGCCTGGAGTGTTCAGGGAACAGATACGCAGTATTTT.

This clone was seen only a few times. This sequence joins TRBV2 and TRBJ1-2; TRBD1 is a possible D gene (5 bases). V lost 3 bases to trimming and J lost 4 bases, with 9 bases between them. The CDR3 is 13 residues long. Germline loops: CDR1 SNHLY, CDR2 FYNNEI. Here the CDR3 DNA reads TGTGCCAGCAGTGACCAGGGAAGCTATGGCTACACCTTC. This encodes CASSDQGSYGYTF.

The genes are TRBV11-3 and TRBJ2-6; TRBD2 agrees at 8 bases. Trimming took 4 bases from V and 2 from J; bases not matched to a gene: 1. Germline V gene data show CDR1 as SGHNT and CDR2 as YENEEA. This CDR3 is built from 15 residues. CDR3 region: CASSSGGAGANVLTF. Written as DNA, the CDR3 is TGTGCCAGCAGCTCCGGGGGGGCTGGGGCCAACGTCCTGACTTTC.

CDR3 loop: CASSDHADTQYF. In DNA form, the CDR3 reads TGTGCCAGCAGTGATCACGCAGATACGCAGTATTTT. The V gene is TRBV25-1, the J gene TRBJ2-3; no clear D gene. This CDR3 spans 12 amino acids. Germline V gives CDR1 MGHDK, CDR2 SYGVNS. The V end was cut by 3 bases, the J end by 4 bases, with 5 bases between.

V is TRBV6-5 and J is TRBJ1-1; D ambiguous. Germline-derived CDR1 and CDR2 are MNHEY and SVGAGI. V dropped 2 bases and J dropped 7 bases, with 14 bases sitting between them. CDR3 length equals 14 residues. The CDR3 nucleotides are TGTGCCAGCAGTTACGGGCGAGGGAGCGGTGAAGCTTTCTTT. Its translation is CASSYGRGSGEAFF.

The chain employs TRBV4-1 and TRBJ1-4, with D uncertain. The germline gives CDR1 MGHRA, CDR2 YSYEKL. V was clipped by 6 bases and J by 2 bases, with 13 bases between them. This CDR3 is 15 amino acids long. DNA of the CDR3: TGCGCCAGCAGTTACGACGGGGAGACTAATGAAAAACTGTTTTTT. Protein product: CASSYDGETNEKLFF.